This TCR beta chain was sequenced for a study of CD8 T cells in ankylosing spondylitis. At least ten counts were recorded for this clonotype. TCRdb fed the 5' RACE reads into MiXCR, producing one record per CDR3 protein. The sample lists more than 250,000 distinct CDR3 sequences, roughly 11% occurring once. The length of the CDR3 is 14 residues. With 4 bases removed from V and 1 base from J, the gap between germline ends came to 11 bases. The germline V gene encodes CDR1 DFQATT and CDR2 SNEGSKA (reference sequence). This receptor was obtained from a female donor with ankylosing spondylitis or in good health (not recorded which). This chain connects TRBV20-1 to TRBJ2-1, with unresolved D. The sequencing input was blood, either unsorted or a sorted T cell fraction (not recorded which). This CDR3 reads CSATGGISYNEQFF. For the CDR3, the DNA is TGCAGTGCTACGGGCGGCATATCCTACAATGAGCAGTTCTTC.